These 18 T cell receptor beta chains came from one sample sequenced in a study of graft-versus-host responses after intestinal transplantation. Which antigens these TCRs recognize remains unknown. Method: immunoSEQ multiplex PCR; TCRdb's copy keeps in-frame clones and lacks some. The data show 85,000 to 100,000 clones, approximately 94% seen once. The material sequenced was unstimulated CD8+ T cells sorted from spleen or lymph node cells, taken before intestinal transplant. These receptors were taken from a human donor who received an intestinal transplant.

The CDR3 is CASSSRAGGLGDTQYF. CDR3 coding DNA: TGCGCCAGCAGCTCTAGAGCGGGGGGGCTGGGAGATACGCAGTATTTT. The chain links TRBV5-1 to TRBJ2-3; 10 bases map to TRBD2. CDR3 size: 16 residues. Germline lookup yields CDR1 SGHRS and CDR2 YFSETQ. J lost 5 bases, V lost 3 bases, and 9 bases had no gene match.

The chain uses TRBV6-4 and TRBJ2-7; 9 nucleotides agree with TRBD1. Losses at the gene ends were 0 bases for V and 4 bases for J; bases not matched to a gene: 19. CDR1 and CDR2 from the germline V gene are MRHNA and SNTAGT. CDR3 size: 20 residues. The CDR3 DNA reads TGTGCCAGCAGTGACTCAAACCCCGCCCGACAGGGGGTAATTCGGTACGAGCAGTACTTC. It yields the protein CASSDSNPARQGVIRYEQYF.

This chain uses TRBV19 with TRBJ2-1; TRBD1 agrees at 9 bases. This CDR3 comprises 15 residues. J lost 4 bases, V lost 3 bases, and 4 bases had no gene match. Germline V gives CDR1 LNHDA, CDR2 SQIVND (reference sequence). This CDR3 is CASSIRDREYNEQFF. The CDR3, as DNA: TGTGCCAGTAGTATCCGGGACAGGGAGTACAATGAGCAGTTCTTC.

The chain is built from TRBV11-1 and TRBJ1-2, with D perhaps matching TRBD1 (5 bases). V lost 2 bases to trimming and J lost 2 bases, with 12 bases between them. The length of the CDR3 is 15 residues. The germline CDR1 and CDR2 sequences are SGHAT and FQDESV (reference sequence). CDR3 residues: CASSLSGQSNYGYTF. Here the CDR3 DNA reads TGTGCCAGCAGCTTATCAGGGCAGAGCAACTATGGCTACACCTTC.

The table lists this clone with a count of one. The J gene is TRBJ1-2, the V gene TRBV6-5, with D unclear. This CDR3 has 12 amino acids. Germline values: CDR1 MNHEY, CDR2 SVGAGI. The germline V and J ends were trimmed by 0 bases and 10 bases, with 9 bases remaining between them. For the CDR3, the DNA is TGTGCCAGCAGTTACTCCCTTCCAGACTACACCTTC. This gives the protein CASSYSLPDYTF.

This chain connects TRBV6-1 to TRBJ1-2, with a possible D match to TRBD1 (5 bases). The length of the CDR3 is 13 residues. Trimming stripped 8 bases from V and 6 bases from J, with 16 bases between. Germline values: CDR1 MNHNS, CDR2 SASEGT. This CDR3 is CASSWLGPDGYTF. The CDR3 DNA is TGTGCCAGCTCCTGGTTGGGGCCTGATGGCTACACCTTC.

This chain uses TRBV29-1 with TRBJ1-1; no clear D gene. Germline V gives CDR1 SQVTM, CDR2 ANQGSEA. The CDR3 has 10 residues. V gave up 7 bases and J gave up 5 bases, with 8 bases separating them. For the CDR3, the DNA is TGCAGCGGGCGGGGTACTGAAGCTTTCTTT. It encodes CSGRGTEAFF.

V usage is TRBV5-6 and J usage is TRBJ1-2, with D possibly matching TRBD1 (6 bases). This CDR3 has 13 amino acids. V was shortened by 5 bases and J by 1 base, with 9 bases between the two germline ends. Germline CDR1 reads SGHDT; CDR2 reads YYEEEE. The CDR3 is CASSRGSNYGYTF. The CDR3 bases are TGTGCCAGCAGTAGGGGGAGTAACTATGGCTACACCTTC.

The rearrangement uses TRBV19 and TRBJ2-5; tentative D call: TRBD1 (6 bases). There are 12 residues in the CDR3. V was pared by 7 bases and J by 4 bases, with 10 bases between. Germline loops: CDR1 LNHDA, CDR2 SQIVND (reference sequence). The CDR3 DNA sequence: TGTGCCAGTACAGGGACAACAGAGACCCAGTACTTC. Protein: CASTGTTETQYF.

The rearrangement joins TRBV11-2 to TRBJ2-7; D uncertain. The germline V gene encodes CDR1 SGHAT and CDR2 FQNNGV. The V gene lost 0 bases and the J gene lost 7 bases, with 4 bases spanning the gap. The CDR3 consists of 11 residues. In DNA form, the CDR3 reads TGTGCCAGCAGCTTAGATCTGGAGCAGTACTTC. Translation: CASSLDLEQYF.

This clone was seen a single time. The V call is TRBV7-9, the J call TRBJ1-2, with TRBD1 as a possible D gene (5 bases). Trimming took 4 bases from V and 2 from J, leaving 11 bases between them. Germline V gives CDR1 SEHNR, CDR2 FQNEAQ (reference sequence). The CDR3 is made up of 14 amino acids. The CDR3 nucleotides are TGTGCCAGCAGCTCCTCTTCAGGGAACTATGGCTACACCTTC. This sequence encodes CASSSSSGNYGYTF.

CDR3 bases: TGCGCCAGCAGCCAACGAAGACAGGGGAAAAGCAATCAGCCCCAGCATTTT. It translates to CASSQRRQGKSNQPQHF. The rearrangement joins TRBV4-3 to TRBJ1-5, with 8 bases identical to TRBD1. CDR3 size: 17 residues. The germline V gene has CDR1 LGHNA and CDR2 YSLEER. The V gene end was trimmed by 2 bases and the J gene end by 1 base; junction bases not matched to a gene: 7.

This clone came up once. This rearrangement joins TRBV9 to TRBJ2-1, with 8 positions matching TRBD1. J gave up 7 bases and V 2 bases, and 5 bases lay outside the gene matches. Germline V gene lookup returns CDR1 SGDLS and CDR2 YYNGEE. The CDR3 totals 14 residues. The CDR3 sequence is CASSVAGGRNEQFF. CDR3 nucleotide sequence: TGTGCCAGCAGCGTGGCAGGGGGCAGGAATGAGCAGTTCTTC.

The chain recombines TRBV2 with TRBJ2-4; a weak D match, TRBD2 (6 bases). Germline lookup yields CDR1 SNHLY and CDR2 FYNNEI. The CDR3 loop spans 15 amino acids. Trimming stripped 6 bases from V and 8 bases from J, with 20 bases between. The CDR3 protein is CASRTSSILGDIQYF. DNA for the CDR3: TGTGCCAGCAGAACTAGCTCTATTTTGGGGGACATTCAGTACTTC.

V usage is TRBV2 and J usage is TRBJ2-3; 13 bases line up with TRBD2. The V and J ends lost 8 bases and 5 bases, in that order; junction bases with no gene match: 7. The CDR3 contains 15 residues. Per the germline V gene, CDR1 is SNHLY and CDR2 is FYNNEI. The CDR3 loop is CASSGLAGILDTQYF. CDR3 DNA sequence: TGTGCCAGCTCGGGACTAGCGGGGATATTAGATACGCAGTATTTT.

V usage is TRBV13 and J usage is TRBJ1-4, with TRBD1 as a possible D gene (5 bases). Trimming took 5 bases from V and 8 from J, leaving 12 bases between them. There are 13 residues in the CDR3. CDR1 is PRHDT, CDR2 FYEKMQ, per germline (reference sequence). CDR3 amino acids: CASSPVEGEKLFF. The CDR3 DNA reads as TGTGCCAGCAGCCCGGTGGAGGGGGAAAAACTGTTTTTT.

This chain connects TRBV4-3 to TRBJ2-7; 8 bases are a match to TRBD2. The germline V gene has CDR1 LGHNA and CDR2 YSLEER. V trimming: 0 bases; J trimming: 5 bases; junction bases outside the gene matches: 15. The CDR3 is 18 amino acids. CDR3: CASSQDPTAGGSPDEQYF. The CDR3 DNA follows: TGCGCCAGCAGCCAAGATCCGACGGCGGGGGGCTCTCCTGACGAGCAGTACTTC.

This clone has more than one count but fewer than ten. The V call is TRBV27, the J call TRBJ1-5; maybe TRBD1 (5 bases). This CDR3 comprises 17 residues. Germline CDR1 reads MNHEY; CDR2 reads SMNVEV (reference sequence). V was trimmed by 4 bases and J by 11 bases, leaving 27 bases between them. The CDR3 reads CASSSNGGTDFSGAQHF. CDR3 bases: TGTGCCAGCAGTTCAAATGGGGGGACGGACTTTTCGGGGGCCCAGCATTTT.